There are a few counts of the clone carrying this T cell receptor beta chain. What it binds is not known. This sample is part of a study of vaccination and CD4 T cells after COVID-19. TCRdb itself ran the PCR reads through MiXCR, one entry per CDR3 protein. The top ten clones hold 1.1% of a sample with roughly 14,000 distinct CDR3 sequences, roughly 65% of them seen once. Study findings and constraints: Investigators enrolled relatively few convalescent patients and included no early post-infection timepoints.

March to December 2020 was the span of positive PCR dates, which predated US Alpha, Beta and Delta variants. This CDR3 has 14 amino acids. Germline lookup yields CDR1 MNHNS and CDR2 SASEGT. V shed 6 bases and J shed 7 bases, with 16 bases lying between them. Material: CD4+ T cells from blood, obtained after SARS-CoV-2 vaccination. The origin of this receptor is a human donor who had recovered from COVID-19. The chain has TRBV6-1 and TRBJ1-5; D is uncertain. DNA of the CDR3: TGTGCCAGCAGCCCCGGGCGGACGGAACAGCCCCAGCATTTT. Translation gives CASSPGRTEQPQHF.